This T cell receptor (beta chain) is drawn from a study of control samples from healthy donors and cancer patients. The CDR3 is made up of 16 amino acids. With 0 bases removed from V and 1 base from J, the gap between germline ends came to 12 bases. Germline CDR1 is SGHRS and CDR2 is YFSETQ. Data came from immunoSEQ multiplex PCR; TCRdb stores just in-frame clones and leaves some out. The profile covers 78,000 or so clones, with approximately 91% appearing a single time and around 6% taken by the ten largest. The clonotype comes from a woman aged 45-60 years in good health. V is TRBV5-1 and J is TRBJ2-3, with D possibly being TRBD1 or TRBD2 (5 bases each). Material: blood. CDR3 DNA sequence: TGCGCCAGCAGCTTGGCGAGGGGCTTTGGCACAGATACGCAGTATTTT. This codes for CASSLARGFGTDTQYF.